This section outlines one T cell receptor beta chain sequence together with its context. What it binds is not known. The data belong to a study of regulatory T cells in long-lasting Graves disease. V gave up 2 bases and J gave up 3 bases, with 14 bases separating them. The germline gives CDR1 SGHTA, CDR2 FQGNSA. There are 15 residues in the CDR3. General study results and limits: Study of thyroid tissue was not done, with only peripheral blood studied. Favoring TRBV28, TRBJ1-2 and TRBJ2-5 was a feature seen in persistent disease.

The TCR beta library used iRepertoire HTBI primers with Arm-PCR amplification of CDR3. MiXCR was run by TCRdb on the multiplex PCR reads, yielding one entry per CDR3 protein. The sample has 240,000 or so distinct CDR3 sequences; 20% are singletons. Noted time point: newly diagnosed GD, antithyroid drugs for less than 3 months. Extracted PBMC RNA gave rise to the TCR library. This TCR was recovered from a female donor with Graves disease. This rearrangement joins TRBV7-2 to TRBJ2-7; no reliable D call. The sample consisted of peripheral blood mononuclear cells (PBMCs), taken at new diagnosis, from a patient treated with antithyroid drugs. The CDR3 sequence: CASSLSISRGYEQYF. The CDR3 DNA reads TGTGCCAGCAGCTTAAGTATTAGTCGAGGCTACGAGCAGTACTTC.